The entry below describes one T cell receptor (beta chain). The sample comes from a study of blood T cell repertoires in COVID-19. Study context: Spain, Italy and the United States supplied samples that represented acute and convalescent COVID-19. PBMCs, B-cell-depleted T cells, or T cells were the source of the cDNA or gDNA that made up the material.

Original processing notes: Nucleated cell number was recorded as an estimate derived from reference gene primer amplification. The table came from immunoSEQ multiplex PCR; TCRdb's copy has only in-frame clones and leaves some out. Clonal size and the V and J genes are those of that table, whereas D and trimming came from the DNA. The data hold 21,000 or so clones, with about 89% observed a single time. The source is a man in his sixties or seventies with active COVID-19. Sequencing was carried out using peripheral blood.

This chain's CDR3 is CASSSGMDTEAFF. CDR3 nucleotides: TGTGCCAGCTCATCAGGGATGGACACTGAAGCTTTCTTT. This chain connects TRBV18 to TRBJ1-1; D is possibly TRBD1 (5 bases). The V gene's germline CDR1 is KGHSH and CDR2 LQKENI. V shed 5 bases and J shed 3 bases, with 10 bases lying between them. This CDR3 has 13 residues. The full variable domain, with the rest looked up from reference TRBV18 and TRBJ1-1, is NAGVMQNPRHLVRRRGQEARLRCSPMKGHSHVYWYRQLPEEGLKFMVYLQKENIIDESGMPKERFSAEFPKEGPSILRIQQVVRGDSAAYFCASSSGMDTEAFFGQGTRLTVV.